This TCR beta chain was sequenced in a study of human T cells and chemical hapten exposure. General study points: Counts of TCRs expanded at PT1 correlated positively with patch test score. All donors were alopecia patients, so their immunity may differ from that of healthy people. Once DPC sensitization occurred, TCRs above 1 in 1000 frequency showed no change.

Time point in this sample: patch test 3, about 24 weeks after DPC sensitization. Noted treatment: therapeutic diphenylcyclopropenone sensitization with weekly scalp DPC. A word on this clonotype: Its antigen is not identified.

MiXCR, run by TCRdb on the RACE reads, gives a single entry per CDR3 protein. The table includes approximately 110,000 distinct CDR3 sequences, approximately 36% detected once. The CDR3 consists of 16 residues. The germline gives CDR1 LGHNA, CDR2 YNFKEQ. Trimming left V 3 bases short and J 1 base short, with 14 bases between. The source of this sequence is a man aged 35-49 years with alopecia areata. Some clones in this sample may be carry-over from other donors' samples. This chain joins TRBV4-2 and TRBJ2-3; TRBD1 or TRBD2 may be the D gene (6 bases each). Sequencing used whole blood, obtained in connection with sensitization to the hapten diphenylcyclopropenone (DPC). The DNA of the CDR3 is TGTGCCAGCAGCCATCCCGGGGGCGGCGGCACAGATACGCAGTATTTT. It encodes CASSHPGGGGTDTQYF.